Below are 30 T cell receptor beta chains sequenced from a single sample in a study of cytomegalovirus exposure and HLA in healthy donors. This PCR relied on a set of 60 Vbeta primers and 13 Jbeta primers. Assay used: immunoSEQ multiplex PCR; TCRdb lists only in-frame clones, some missing. In the table there are under 200,000 clones, about two thirds of which are singletons. Input material: PBMCs. Receptor source: a woman aged 18 to 35 in good health and CMV-seropositive.

The chain employs TRBV6-5 and TRBJ1-2; no firm D call. The CDR3 sequence is 13 residues long. Germline assignment: CDR1 MNHEY and CDR2 SVGAGI. The V and J ends lost 5 bases and 7 bases respectively, with 14 bases between them. The chain's CDR3 is CASSIGWAGGYTF. The CDR3 DNA follows: TGTGCCAGCAGTATTGGCTGGGCGGGTGGCTACACCTTC.

The chain links TRBV4-1 to TRBJ2-7; 11 nucleotides line up with TRBD2. The CDR3 extends over 16 amino acids. The junction had 5 bases not matched to a gene; V was cut back by 1 base and J by 3 bases. Germline CDR1 and CDR2: MGHRA and YSYEKL. The CDR3 sequence is CASSQGLAGIRYEQYF. CDR3 nucleotide sequence: TGCGCCAGCAGCCAAGGACTAGCGGGGATTCGCTACGAGCAGTACTTC.

Comments on this clone: Sequence at one end of the junction differs from germline and may be a read error. The gene calls are TRBV7-7 and TRBJ1-1, with D hard to call. The CDR3 extends over 13 amino acids. Germline CDR1 and CDR2: SSHAT and FNYEAQ (reference sequence). Here the CDR3 reads CASSRTENTEAFF. The CDR3 nucleotides read TGTGCTAGCAGTCGCACAGAGAACACTGAAGCTTTCTTT.

The V call is TRBV28, the J call TRBJ1-2, with D possibly matching TRBD1 (5 bases). In germline, CDR1 is MDHEN, CDR2 SYDVKM. The CDR3 is 16 amino acids. Trimming pared 6 bases from V and 2 bases from J, leaving 19 bases between. This chain's CDR3 is CASRLSQGPGNYGYTF. CDR3 in DNA: TGTGCCAGCAGGCTGAGCCAGGGTCCCGGGAACTATGGCTACACCTTC.

There are a few counts of this clone. J is TRBJ1-3 and V is TRBV12-5; no firm D call. Germline values: CDR1 LGHNT, CDR2 FRNRAP. CDR3 length: 20 residues. Trimming cost V 0 bases and J 0 bases, with 21 bases left between them. The CDR3 DNA is TGTGCTAGTGGTTTGGTGTCTCGGAGGGAACCTAACTGCTCTGGAAACACCATATATTTT. This encodes CASGLVSRREPNCSGNTIYF.

This chain connects TRBV30 to TRBJ2-2; possible D gene TRBD1, 5 bases. The DNA end favors TRBJ1-3, so the J call may be wrong. Per the germline V gene, CDR1 is GTSNPN and CDR2 is SVGIG (reference sequence). This CDR3 contains 14 residues. CDR3 residues: CAWSRVISGNTIYF. CDR3 coding DNA: TGTGCCTGGTCCAGGGTGATCTCTGGAAACACCATATATTTT.

The rearrangement links TRBV27 to TRBJ1-1, with D possibly being TRBD1 (6 bases). CDR1 and CDR2 (germline): MNHEY, SMNVEV (reference sequence). The CDR3 runs 12 residues. V lost 3 bases, J lost 8 bases, and 10 bases lay in between. This CDR3 is CASSFVGTEAFF. Written as DNA, the CDR3 is TGTGCCAGCAGTTTTGTCGGGACAGAAGCTTTCTTT.

The rearrangement links TRBV10-1 to TRBJ2-2; 11 bases are a match to TRBD2. In germline, CDR1 is WNHNN, CDR2 SYGVQD (reference sequence). The CDR3 covers 15 residues. V was pared by 6 bases and J by 4 bases, with 4 bases of the junction left unmatched. CDR3: CASSNSGGVTGELFF. The CDR3 DNA follows: TGCGCCAGCAGCAATAGCGGGGGGGTCACCGGGGAGCTGTTTTTT.

This clone was detected only a few times. The rearrangement joins TRBV10-2 to TRBJ1-2; no firm D call. The CDR3 has 14 residues. Germline V CDR1 and CDR2: WSHSY, SAAADI. The V and J ends lost 2 bases and 5 bases respectively, with 12 bases between them. CDR3 sequence: CASSESGELYGYTF. In nucleotides, the CDR3 is TGCGCCAGCAGTGAGAGTGGAGAGCTATATGGCTACACCTTC.

This chain connects TRBV6-5 to TRBJ2-7, with 9 bases lining up with TRBD2. Losses at the gene ends were 4 bases for V and 2 bases for J; bases not matched to a gene: 3. The germline gives CDR1 MNHEY, CDR2 SVGAGI. The CDR3 covers 14 residues. This CDR3 is CASSSSGATYEQYF. In DNA, the CDR3 is TGTGCCAGCAGTTCTAGCGGGGCTACCTACGAGCAGTACTTC.

This clone was counted a few times. The V gene is TRBV4-1, the J gene TRBJ2-4; possible D gene TRBD2, 5 bases. The germline V and J ends were trimmed by 2 bases and 0 bases, with 14 bases remaining between them. Germline V gene lookup returns CDR1 MGHRA and CDR2 YSYEKL. This CDR3 has 17 amino acids. The CDR3 loop is CASSQPQRSLAKNIQYF. CDR3 DNA sequence: TGCGCCAGCAGCCAACCTCAGCGGTCTCTAGCCAAAAACATTCAGTACTTC.

This clone was counted a few times. The chain employs TRBV12-5 and TRBJ2-3; D might be TRBD2 (5 bases). The germline gives CDR1 LGHNT, CDR2 FRNRAP. The CDR3 sequence is 17 residues long. With 2 bases removed from V and 3 bases from J, the gap between germline ends came to 18 bases. CDR3 nucleotides: TGTGCTAGTGGTTTGAGGAGCGGTCGGGTGGCAACAGATACGCAGTATTTT. Its translation is CASGLRSGRVATDTQYF. The full variable domain, rest sourced from reference TRBV12-5 and TRBJ2-3, is DARVTQTPRHKVTEMGQEVTMRCQPILGHNTVFWYRQTMMQGLELLAYFRNRAPLDDSGMPKDRFSAEMPDATLATLKIQPSEPRDSAVYFCASGLRSGRVATDTQYFGPGTRLTVL.

The sample holds one count of this clone. The J gene is TRBJ2-5, the V gene TRBV5-1; 8 nucleotides agree with TRBD2. Germline V gene sequence: CDR1 SGHRS, CDR2 YFSETQ. Trimming cost V 1 base and J 5 bases; bases outside gene matches: 16. The CDR3 runs to 18 residues. The CDR3 coding sequence is TGCGCCAGCAGCTTGTCCCCGAGTAGCGGGGTTTTAGGGGAGACCCAGTACTTC. Protein sequence: CASSLSPSSGVLGETQYF. The variable domain in full, with the rest retrieved from reference TRBV5-1 and TRBJ2-5, is KAGVTQTPRYLIKTRGQQVTLSCSPISGHRSVSWYQQTPGQGLQFLFEYFSETQRNKGNFPGRFSGRQFSNSRSEMNVSTLELGDSALYLCASSLSPSSGVLGETQYFGPGTRLLVL.

The chain combines TRBV2 with TRBJ2-5, with D perhaps TRBD2 (6 bases). V was cut by 10 bases and J by 1 base, with 13 bases left in between. Germline V gives CDR1 SNHLY, CDR2 FYNNEI. The CDR3 covers 13 residues. CDR3 nucleotides: TGTGCCACCAGAACCGGGAGCCAAGAGACCCAGTACTTC. This gives the protein CATRTGSQETQYF.

The chain links TRBV6-5 to TRBJ1-4; D not certain. This CDR3 region has 14 residues. From germline, CDR1 is MNHEY and CDR2 SVGAGI. V was trimmed by 8 bases and J by 5 bases, leaving 15 bases between them. The CDR3 bases are TGTGCCAGCCAAAAGGAGGCGGCGAATGAAAAACTGTTTTTT. Amino acid sequence: CASQKEAANEKLFF.

The chain recombines TRBV11-3 with TRBJ1-2; D remains unclear. V was trimmed by 2 bases and J by 10 bases, leaving 11 bases between them. The germline V gene has CDR1 SGHNT and CDR2 YENEEA. The CDR3 is 12 residues long. The CDR3 coding sequence is TGTGCCAGCAGCTTACCGGAGGACCACTACACCTTC. It yields the protein CASSLPEDHYTF.

The chain carries TRBV19 and TRBJ1-5; possibly TRBD1 for D (6 bases). This CDR3 has 15 amino acids. V was cut by 5 bases and J by 1 base, with 12 bases left in between. Looked up from germline, CDR1 is LNHDA and CDR2 is SQIVND (reference sequence). The CDR3 loop reads CASSVGARSNQPQHF. CDR3 coding DNA: TGTGCCAGTAGTGTGGGGGCGAGGAGCAATCAGCCCCAGCATTTT.

This clone showed up just a few times. The chain couples TRBV19 to TRBJ2-2, with 9 positions matching TRBD1. The CDR3 has 19 residues. Germline lookup yields CDR1 LNHDA and CDR2 SQIVND (reference sequence). The J segment lost 6 bases and the V segment lost 8 bases, leaving 22 bases of the junction unmatched. The CDR3 here is CASHPGQGRTGGPAGELFF. CDR3 sequence (DNA): TGTGCCAGTCACCCCGGACAGGGGAGAACGGGGGGCCCGGCCGGGGAGCTGTTTTTT.

CDR3: CASSPHHPGTEAFF. The CDR3 bases are TGCGCCAGCAGCCCTCATCACCCGGGGACTGAAGCTTTCTTT. This chain connects TRBV5-1 to TRBJ1-1, with D uncertain. The CDR3 has 14 residues. V was shortened by 4 bases and J by 5 bases, with 15 bases between the two germline ends. Germline V gene sequence: CDR1 SGHRS, CDR2 YFSETQ. Full variable domain (remainder filled in from reference TRBV5-1 and TRBJ1-1): KAGVTQTPRYLIKTRGQQVTLSCSPISGHRSVSWYQQTPGQGLQFLFEYFSETQRNKGNFPGRFSGRQFSNSRSEMNVSTLELGDSALYLCASSPHHPGTEAFFGQGTRLTVV.

On this clone itself: The CDR3 does not end in the conserved phenylalanine or tryptophan, so this is likely a read error. The chain has TRBV6-6 and TRBJ1-2; TRBD1 might be the D (5 bases). CDR3 length equals 14 residues. V lost 0 bases to trimming and J lost 5 bases, with 10 bases between them. The germline CDR1 and CDR2 sequences are MNHNY and SVGAGI (reference sequence). CDR3 sequence reads: CASSYSLQGYGYTL. CDR3 DNA sequence: TGTGCCAGCAGTTACTCCCTGCAGGGTTATGGCTACACCCTC.

The chain recombines TRBV9 with TRBJ1-2; D may be TRBD1 (6 bases). V lost 1 base to trimming and J lost 3 bases, with 10 bases between them. In germline, CDR1 is SGDLS, CDR2 YYNGEE. The length of the CDR3 is 14 residues. CDR3 DNA: TGTGCCAGCAGCGTATTCGCAGGGGACTATGGCTACACCTTC. Translation gives CASSVFAGDYGYTF. Full variable domain (outside the CDR3, taken from reference TRBV9 and TRBJ1-2): DSGVTQTPKHLITATGQRVTLRCSPRSGDLSVYWYQQSLDQGLQFLIQYYNGEERAKGNILERFSAQQFPDLHSELNLSSLELGDSALYFCASSVFAGDYGYTFGSGTRLTVV.

This sequence joins TRBV5-1 and TRBJ2-1; D is perhaps TRBD2 (5 bases). This CDR3 region has 16 residues. V lost 4 bases and J lost 5, with 19 bases in between. Germline V gene lookup returns CDR1 SGHRS and CDR2 YFSETQ. For the CDR3, the DNA is TGCGCCAGCAGCCGACCCGAGGTCCGGGAAAACAATGAGCAGTTCTTC. Its protein product is CASSRPEVRENNEQFF.

The chain employs TRBV7-9 and TRBJ2-2; 11 bases line up with TRBD2. The germline CDR1 and CDR2 sequences are SEHNR and FQNEAQ (reference sequence). V dropped 6 bases and J dropped 6; count of bases not matched to a gene: 9. The length of the CDR3 is 16 residues. DNA for the CDR3: TGTGCCAGCAGTCCCGGGACTAGCGGACGGCCCGGGGAGCTGTTTTTT. Protein product: CASSPGTSGRPGELFF.

Turning to this clone: One end of the junction does not line up with germline, which may come from a read error. The chain recombines TRBV7-7 with TRBJ2-1; no reliable D call. This CDR3 has 13 amino acids. CDR1 and CDR2 from the germline V gene are SSHAT and FNYEAQ (reference sequence). The CDR3 nucleotides read TGTGCTAGCAGCTTAGGCAGAAACAATGAGCAGTTCTTC. It is translated as CASSLGRNNEQFF.

This clone has only a few counts. The chain couples TRBV11-3 to TRBJ2-1; weak D call: TRBD1 (6 bases). This CDR3 comprises 15 residues. V lost 1 base to trimming and J lost 4 bases, with 11 bases between them. Germline CDR1 and CDR2: SGHNT and YENEEA. The CDR3 protein is CASSLAPGTYNEQFF. The CDR3 nucleotides are TGTGCCAGCAGCTTAGCTCCGGGGACATACAATGAGCAGTTCTTC.

This rearrangement joins TRBV28 to TRBJ1-4, with D uncertain. This CDR3 has 18 residues. Germline V gene data show CDR1 as MDHEN and CDR2 as SYDVKM. V was shortened by 5 bases and J by 5 bases, with 24 bases between the two germline ends. The CDR3 DNA reads TGTGCCAGCAGTACCTCATTCGTCCGGACGGGGAGAAATGAAAAACTGTTTTTT. Translated: CASSTSFVRTGRNEKLFF.

In DNA form, the CDR3 reads TGTGCCACCAGCAGCCGGACAGTGGGTGAAAAACTGTTTTTT. Its protein is CATSSRTVGEKLFF. The chain uses TRBV15 and TRBJ1-4; D possibly corresponds to TRBD1 (6 bases). The CDR3 is 14 residues long. Germline assignment: CDR1 LNHNV and CDR2 YYDKDF (reference sequence). The ends were cut back, 3 bases at V and 7 bases at J, with 12 bases in the middle.

Note on this clone: The same CDR3 arises from other DNA sequences in this sample as well. The CDR3 loop reads CASSSGQGDQPQHF. DNA for the CDR3: TGTGCCAGCAGCTCGGGACAGGGAGATCAGCCCCAGCATTTT. This rearrangement joins TRBV5-4 to TRBJ1-5; 9 nucleotides line up with TRBD1. This CDR3 spans 14 amino acids. Germline CDR1 reads SGHNT; CDR2 reads YYREEE (reference sequence). Trimming at V came to 3 bases and at J to 5 bases, leaving 3 bases not matched to a gene.

V gene TRBV28 combines with J gene TRBJ1-2; D uncertain. Germline values: CDR1 MDHEN, CDR2 SYDVKM. V lost 5 bases, J lost 2 bases, and 6 bases lay in between. There are 12 residues in the CDR3. The CDR3 DNA reads TGTGCCAGCAGTGTCGTGAACTATGGCTACACCTTC. Protein sequence: CASSVVNYGYTF.

The rearrangement joins TRBV27 to TRBJ2-1; D may be TRBD1 (6 bases). This CDR3 contains 15 residues. Trimming stripped 8 bases from V and 9 bases from J, with 23 bases between. Germline V lookup: CDR1 MNHEY, CDR2 SMNVEV (reference sequence). CDR3 loop: CASGSGTRETGEQFF. As DNA, the CDR3 is TGTGCCAGCGGATCCGGGACGAGGGAGACAGGTGAGCAGTTCTTC.